Shown below are 24 T cell receptor beta chains from a single sample sequenced in a study of Ad26.COV2.S vaccination and SARS-CoV-2 variants. Sequencing used immunoSEQ multiplex PCR; TCRdb keeps in-frame clones, though not all of them. The sample records hundreds of thousands of clones, roughly 90% being singletons. Noted treatment: about 20 received Ad26.COV2.S at low or high dose, single or two shots; 5 received placebo; per-sample allocation not given. Sample collection was performed on day 63 after the first vaccine or placebo injection. The specimen was peripheral blood, collected in a trial of Ad26.COV2.S vaccine versus placebo. These receptors were collected from a person between 18 and 60 years old who received the Ad26.COV2.S COVID-19 vaccine or a placebo.

The chain has TRBV29-1 and TRBJ1-1; a weak D match, TRBD1 (5 bases). CDR3 size: 12 residues. Germline CDR1 and CDR2: SQVTM and ANQGSEA. CDR3 sequence reads: CRGGNGNTEAFF. CDR3 DNA sequence: TGCAGGGGGGGGAATGGGAACACTGAAGCTTTCTTT.

This chain connects TRBV19 to TRBJ2-1, with TRBD2 matching 7 bases. Germline trimming cut 3 bases from V and 15 bases from J; bases unmatched to any gene: 8. CDR1 is LNHDA, CDR2 SQIVND, per germline (reference sequence). This CDR3 has 12 residues. CDR3 sequence reads: CASSMVAGVAFF. CDR3 in DNA: TGTGCCAGTAGTATGGTGGCGGGAGTTGCGTTCTTC.

The rearrangement links TRBV7-3 to TRBJ2-1; no clear D. CDR1 SGHTA and CDR2 FQGTGA come from the germline V gene. V was shortened by 2 bases and J by 2 bases, with 7 bases between the two germline ends. This CDR3 is built from 14 residues. CDR3 region: CASSLGFTYNEQFF. As DNA, the CDR3 is TGTGCCAGCAGCTTAGGATTTACCTACAATGAGCAGTTCTTC.

The chain employs TRBV9 and TRBJ1-5; 7 nucleotides match TRBD1. The CDR3 loop spans 14 amino acids. V was pared by 2 bases and J by 4 bases, with 3 bases of the junction left unmatched. CDR1 and CDR2 (germline): SGDLS, YYNGEE. The CDR3 region has the DNA TGTGCCAGCAGCGTGACAGGGATGAATCAGCCCCAGCATTTT. Its protein is CASSVTGMNQPQHF.

This clone was detected a few times. The chain combines TRBV5-6 with TRBJ2-7; no clear D. This CDR3 is 13 amino acids long. V lost 0 bases and J lost 6, with 10 bases in between. In germline, CDR1 is SGHDT, CDR2 YYEEEE. The CDR3 loop reads CASSLVRHSEQYF. CDR3 DNA sequence: TGTGCCAGCAGCTTGGTTAGGCACTCCGAGCAGTACTTC. The full variable domain, rest sourced from reference TRBV5-6 and TRBJ2-7, is DAGVTQSPTHLIKTRGQQVTLRCSPKSGHDTVSWYQQALGQGPQFIFQYYEEEERQRGNFPDRFSGHQFPNYSSELNVNALLLGDSALYLCASSLVRHSEQYFGPGTRLTVT.

CDR3 in amino acids: CASSLRAGQFF. The CDR3 coding sequence is TGTGCCAGCAGCTTGAGGGCAGGGCAGTTCTTC. This chain joins TRBV11-2 and TRBJ2-1; perhaps TRBD2 as D (5 bases). The germline V and J ends were trimmed by 3 bases and 12 bases, with 9 bases remaining between them. This CDR3 spans 11 amino acids. Germline-derived CDR1 and CDR2 are SGHAT and FQNNGV.

The CDR3 nucleotides read TGTGCCAGTAGTCGCCCAGACAGCGGGAGTGGCTACACCTTC. It codes for CASSRPDSGSGYTF. J is TRBJ1-2 and V is TRBV19; a possible D gene is TRBD1 (5 bases). The V end lost 5 bases, the J end lost 7 bases, and 17 bases lay between the germline ends. This CDR3 spans 14 amino acids. Germline CDR1 reads LNHDA; CDR2 reads SQIVND (reference sequence).

This clone was seen more than once but under ten times. The V and J genes are TRBV4-2 and TRBJ1-1, with unresolved D. Between the trimmed V and J ends, which lost 3 bases and 6 bases, there was a span of 17 bases. CDR3 size: 15 residues. In germline, CDR1 is LGHNA, CDR2 YNFKEQ. DNA for the CDR3: TGTGCCAGCAGCCAGGTCGTGACTCTGAGGGCTGAAGCTTTCTTT. Translating it yields CASSQVVTLRAEAFF.

This clone was seen a single time. The J gene is TRBJ2-3, the V gene TRBV5-4; possibly TRBD1 for D (6 bases). V lost 4 bases and J 4 bases, leaving 19 bases between the germline ends. CDR1 SGHNT and CDR2 YYREEE come from the germline V gene (reference sequence). This CDR3 region has 16 residues. CDR3 DNA sequence: TGTGCCAGCAGCCGCCGGACAGATGTTTTGTCAGATACGCAGTATTTT. Its translation: CASSRRTDVLSDTQYF.

V gene TRBV5-1 combines with J gene TRBJ2-7; TRBD2 aligns across 7 bases. V was pared by 0 bases and J by 4 bases, with 10 bases of the junction left unmatched. CDR3 length: 16 amino acids. Germline V lookup: CDR1 SGHRS, CDR2 YFSETQ. The CDR3 nucleotides read TGCGCCAGCAGCTTGGAGTTCCGGGGGGAGGAGTACGAGCAGTACTTC. It is translated as CASSLEFRGEEYEQYF.

The chain uses TRBV6-5 and TRBJ2-7; 9 bases map to TRBD1. The germline CDR1 and CDR2 sequences are MNHEY and SVGAGI. After removal of 0 bases from V and 2 bases from J, the junction contained 5 bases not matched to a gene. The CDR3 is 16 residues long. CDR3 nucleotides: TGTGCCAGCAGTTACTCCCGGACAGGGGCTACCTACGAGCAGTACTTC. It specifies CASSYSRTGATYEQYF.

The chain carries TRBV27 and TRBJ2-1; 13 bases align to TRBD2. V was clipped by 6 bases and J by 5 bases; unmatched bases: 10. The CDR3 contains 17 residues. Germline CDR1 and CDR2: MNHEY and SMNVEV (reference sequence). The CDR3 loop is CASSNRTSGRHHNEQFF. The CDR3 region has the DNA TGTGCCAGCAGCAATCGGACTAGCGGGAGACATCACAATGAGCAGTTCTTC.

V gene TRBV27 combines with J gene TRBJ1-6, with D possibly being TRBD1 (5 bases). Trimming took off 2 bases at V and 6 bases at J, with 14 bases between the two ends. This CDR3 has 16 residues. Germline-derived CDR1 and CDR2 are MNHEY and SMNVEV (reference sequence). The CDR3 DNA reads as TGTGCCAGCAGTTTAGGGACTTGGACGGGTAATTCACCCCTCCACTTT. This codes for CASSLGTWTGNSPLHF.

The chain joins TRBV15 to TRBJ2-7, with D unresolved. V was shortened by 1 base and J by 3 bases, with 13 bases between the two germline ends. Germline V gives CDR1 LNHNV, CDR2 YYDKDF (reference sequence). The length of the CDR3 is 15 residues. This CDR3 reads CATSRAGLPSYEQYF. CDR3 coding DNA: TGTGCCACCAGCAGAGCCGGTCTTCCGAGCTACGAGCAGTACTTC.

This clone was observed a single time. Other DNA sequences within the sample encode an identical CDR3. This chain uses TRBV18 with TRBJ1-1; 7 bases align to TRBD1. Trimming removed 4 bases from V and 0 bases from J; junction bases left unmatched: 2. CDR1 and CDR2 from the germline V gene are KGHSH and LQKENI. The CDR3 loop spans 14 amino acids. CDR3 sequence (DNA): TGTGCCAGCTCACTGGGACAGCTGAACACTGAAGCTTTCTTT. It codes for CASSLGQLNTEAFF.

The chain joins TRBV6-5 to TRBJ1-2; TRBD1 might be the D (5 bases). V was shortened by 6 bases and J by 3 bases, with 8 bases between the two germline ends. CDR1 is MNHEY, CDR2 SVGAGI, per germline. This CDR3 region has 12 residues. The CDR3 DNA reads as TGTGCCAGCAGGGGACCGTACTATGGCTACACCTTC. Protein: CASRGPYYGYTF.

This chain joins TRBV2 and TRBJ2-3, with D perhaps TRBD1 (6 bases). Looked up from germline, CDR1 is SNHLY and CDR2 is FYNNEI. The CDR3 extends over 15 amino acids. Trimming removed 5 bases at V and 5 bases at J, with 17 bases between. CDR3 region: CASSQGPTGRDTQYF. CDR3 DNA: TGTGCCAGCAGTCAGGGGCCAACCGGCAGAGATACGCAGTATTTT. The whole variable domain, remainder taken from reference TRBV2 and TRBJ2-3, is EPEVTQTPSHQVTQMGQEVILRCVPISNHLYFYWYRQILGQKVEFLVSFYNNEISEKSEIFDDQFSVERPDGSNFTLKIRSTKLEDSAMYFCASSQGPTGRDTQYFGPGTRLTVL.

This clone was picked up a small number of times. The CDR3 DNA follows: TGCGCCAGCAGCGCAGAGGATCAGGAAAGCTACAATGAGCAGTTCTTC. It yields the protein CASSAEDQESYNEQFF. V gene TRBV5-1 combines with J gene TRBJ2-1; D gene uncertain. Germline V gene lookup returns CDR1 SGHRS and CDR2 YFSETQ. Trimming left V 4 bases short and J 3 bases short, with 17 bases between. This CDR3 is built from 16 residues.

The count of this clone is one. The V and J genes are TRBV7-2 and TRBJ2-5; D may be TRBD1 (6 bases). Trimming removed 5 bases from V and 4 bases from J, with 20 bases in between. Germline V CDR1 and CDR2: SGHTA, FQGNSA. CDR3 length: 16 residues. CDR3 nucleotides: TGTGCCAGCAGCGATAGACCGGGACACCGACCAGAGACCCAGTACTTC. It codes for CASSDRPGHRPETQYF. Complete variable domain (other parts from reference TRBV7-2 and TRBJ2-5): GAGVSQSPSNKVTEKGKDVELRCDPISGHTALYWYRQSLGQGLEFLIYFQGNSAPDKSGLPSDRFSAERTGGSVSTLTIQRTQQEDSAVYLCASSDRPGHRPETQYFGPGTRLLVL.

The CDR3 DNA follows: TGTGCCAGCAGCTTAAAACTAGAGACCCAGTACTTC. Protein product: CASSLKLETQYF. V gene TRBV11-2 combines with J gene TRBJ2-5, with D uncertain. Germline loops: CDR1 SGHAT, CDR2 FQNNGV. The CDR3 extends over 12 amino acids. V was shortened by 2 bases and J by 4 bases, with 5 bases between the two germline ends.

The chain couples TRBV7-2 to TRBJ2-5; the D is unclear. The ends were cut back, 6 bases at V and 5 bases at J, with 19 bases in the middle. CDR1 is SGHTA and CDR2 is FQGNSA in the germline V gene. CDR3 size: 15 residues. CDR3 coding DNA: TGTGCCAGCAGATGGACCCTAACCCCATGGGAGACCCAGTACTTC. Translation: CASRWTLTPWETQYF.

The chain links TRBV7-9 to TRBJ1-4, with D possibly TRBD1 on 5 matching bases. The V gene's germline CDR1 is SEHNR and CDR2 FQNEAQ (reference sequence). The V end was cut by 1 base, the J end by 4 bases, with 10 bases between. The CDR3 consists of 15 residues. CDR3: CASSLGGEGNEKLFF. The CDR3 nucleotides are TGTGCCAGCAGCTTAGGGGGGGAAGGTAATGAAAAACTGTTTTTT.

The V and J genes are TRBV12-3 or TRBV12-4 and TRBJ2-2; D gene ambiguous. The CDR3 has 11 amino acids. With 5 bases removed from V and 7 bases from J, the gap between germline ends came to 5 bases. As DNA, the CDR3 is TGTGCCAGCAGTCCCCTCGGGGAGCTGTTTTTT. This codes for CASSPLGELFF.

V and J are TRBV3-1 (or the pseudogene TRBV3-2) and TRBJ2-7; D not resolved. Trimming removed 0 bases at V and 0 bases at J, with 15 bases between. The CDR3 is made up of 17 amino acids. The germline gives CDR1 LGHDT, CDR2 YNNKEL (reference sequence). CDR3 coding DNA: TGTGCCAGCAGCCAAGATAATTGGGTCCACAGCTCCTACGAGCAGTACTTC. Its protein product is CASSQDNWVHSSYEQYF.